The rows below give T cell receptor beta chains drawn from one sample of a study of post-analysis software for immune sequencing data. TCRdb fed the PCR reads into MiXCR, producing one record per CDR3 protein. The sample includes 180,000 or so distinct CDR3 sequences, 29% of them seen just once. The sequencing input was blood. Source of these receptors: a girl aged 2 to 17 with multiple sclerosis. CDR3s include the opening cysteine and the closing phenylalanine or tryptophan. Part of the rows lack a size; the others show once, few, many or a class for expanded clones.

clone_size,v_call,cdr3_aa
few,TRBV5-6,CASSTESRGLDNSPLHF
NA,TRBV28,CATRQGKREQYF
many,TRBV5-5,CASSRVGGPGSTDTQYF
few,TRBV5-1,CASSFGATKNIQYF
few,TRBV15,CATSRKRATNNEQFF
few,TRBV20-1,CSARVAGSAGARGETQYF
many,TRBV28,CASRQVVAGTQYF
NA,TRBV12-3/TRBV12-4,CASSAHGSAKNIQYF
few,TRBV12-3/TRBV12-4,CASSLGPGGNTIYF
few,TRBV20-1,CSARDSRRSNTGELFF
NA,TRBV27,CASSLHRDSPLHF
NA,TRBV7-9,CASSSDPGQGLYEQYF
few,TRBV24-1,CATSDGPGRNTGELFF
many,TRBV5-6,CASRGSSGAHEQYF
many,TRBV12-3/TRBV12-4,CASSYQTPEETQYF
many,TRBV5-1,CASSLYGQGAYEQYF
many,TRBV3-1,CASSLLAGLGYGYTF
many,TRBV12-3/TRBV12-4,CATLQPQHF
NA,TRBV5-1,CASTRTGQKTEAFF
many,TRBV28,CASRNANRIEQFF
many,TRBV4-1,CASSQGPGSYGYTF
NA,TRBV5-1,CASSYLTGIDSPLHF
few,TRBV9,CASSADSQYEAFF
NA,TRBV4-2,CASSLPPGKRTYEQYF
once,TRBV3-1,CASSQGGHTDTQYF
NA,TRBV20-1,CSAPRGQGNQPQHF
few,TRBV7-2,CASSRTGGADTQYF
many,TRBV20-1,CSAREPMRLAEEETQYF